This note documents a single TCR beta chain sequence. Its matching antigen is unknown. The data derive from a study of cytomegalovirus exposure and HLA in healthy donors. The PCR used 60 Vbeta and 13 Jbeta primers. This table comes from immunoSEQ multiplex PCR, and its TCRdb copy is limited to in-frame clones, with some not included. The table has roughly 180,000 clones, roughly 74% seen once. Findings of the study overall: Presence/absence analyses assumed roughly uniform sequencing depth across donors. As was reported, the HLA-A and HLA-B alleles of most subjects were accurately predicted from TCR beta sequences. In an earlier analysis, productive rearrangement rates for most beta V segments clustered near 90% or 30%.

Germline CDR1 is MGHRA and CDR2 is YSYEKL. Germline trimming cut 1 base from V and 3 bases from J; bases unmatched to any gene: 3. CDR3 size: 14 residues. V gene TRBV4-1 combines with J gene TRBJ2-7, with 7 bases matching TRBD2. The source material was PBMCs. The receptor's source is a female donor in good health and CMV-seronegative. CDR3 DNA: TGCGCCAGCAGCCAAGCTCTAGCGGACTACGAGCAGTACTTC. Amino acids: CASSQALADYEQYF.